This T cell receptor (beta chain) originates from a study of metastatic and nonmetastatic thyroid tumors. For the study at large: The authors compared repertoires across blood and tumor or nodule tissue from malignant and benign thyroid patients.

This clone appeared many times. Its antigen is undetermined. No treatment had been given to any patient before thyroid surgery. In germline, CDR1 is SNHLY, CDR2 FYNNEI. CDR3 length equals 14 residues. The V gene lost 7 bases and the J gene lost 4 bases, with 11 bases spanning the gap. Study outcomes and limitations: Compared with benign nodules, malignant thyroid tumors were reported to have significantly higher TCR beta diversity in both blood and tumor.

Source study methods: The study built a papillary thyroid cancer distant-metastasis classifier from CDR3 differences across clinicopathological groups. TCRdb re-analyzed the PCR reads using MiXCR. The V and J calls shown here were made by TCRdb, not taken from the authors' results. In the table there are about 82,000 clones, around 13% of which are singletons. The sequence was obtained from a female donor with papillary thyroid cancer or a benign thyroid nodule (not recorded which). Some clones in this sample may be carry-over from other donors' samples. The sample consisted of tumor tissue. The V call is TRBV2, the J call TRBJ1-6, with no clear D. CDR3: CASIADNYNSPLHF. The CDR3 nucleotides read TGTGCCAGCATTGCAGACAATTATAATTCACCCCTCCACTTT.